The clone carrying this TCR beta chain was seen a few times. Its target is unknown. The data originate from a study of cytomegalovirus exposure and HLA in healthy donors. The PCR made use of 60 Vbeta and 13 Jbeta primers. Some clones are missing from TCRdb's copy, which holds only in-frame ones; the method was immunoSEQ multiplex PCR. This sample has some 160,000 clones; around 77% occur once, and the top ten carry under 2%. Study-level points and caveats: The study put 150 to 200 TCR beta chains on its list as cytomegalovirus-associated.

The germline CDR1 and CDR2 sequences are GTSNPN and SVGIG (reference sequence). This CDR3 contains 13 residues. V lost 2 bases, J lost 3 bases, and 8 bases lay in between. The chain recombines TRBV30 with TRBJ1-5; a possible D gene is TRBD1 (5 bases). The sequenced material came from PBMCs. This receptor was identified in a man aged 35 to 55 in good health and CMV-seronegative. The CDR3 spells CAWSLGPNQPQHF. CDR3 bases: TGTGCCTGGAGTTTGGGGCCCAATCAGCCCCAGCATTTT.